These T cell receptor beta chains were read from a single sample in a study of blood T cells in healthy people across ages. Using its own MiXCR run on the 5' RACE reads, TCRdb lists one record per CDR3 protein. The repertoire consists of 650,000 to 1,000,000 distinct CDR3 sequences, with under 40% occurring once and the leading ten covering 10% to 15%. Sequenced material: blood. Receptor source: a man aged 18 to 29 in good health. Each CDR3 is given with its conserved first and last residue.

v_call	j_call	cdr3_aa
TRBV7-2	TRBJ2-3	CASFEGARRDAQYF
TRBV7-2	TRBJ2-1	CASSLSASGGSYNEQFF
TRBV12-3/TRBV12-4	TRBJ2-3	CASEDPGLAGDTQYF
TRBV6-4	TRBJ2-3	CASSDLGTSGTDTQYF
TRBV27	TRBJ1-2	CASTYPVEDCLYGYTF
TRBV29-1	TRBJ2-7	CSVEDRQRGSSYEQYF
TRBV4-2	TRBJ2-5	CASSQEGVEQYF
TRBV7-7	TRBJ2-5	CASSPGQAQETQYF
TRBV4-2	TRBJ2-5	CASSAGEETQYF
TRBV7-2	TRBJ2-5	CASSIKGETQYF
TRBV7-9	TRBJ2-4	CASSLAGGAKNIQYF
TRBV29-1	TRBJ2-1	CSVASRGGSYNEQFF
TRBV5-1	TRBJ2-7	CASSREIWGYEQYF
TRBV7-9	TRBJ1-1	CASSLRRDRGLMNTEAFF
TRBV2	TRBJ2-7	CASRPGSSYEQYF
TRBV12-3/TRBV12-4	TRBJ2-3	CASSFSRVSTDTQYF
TRBV20-1	TRBJ1-2	CSASQDNYGYTF
TRBV20-1	TRBJ2-5	CSARTASGGQETQYF
TRBV7-2	TRBJ2-1	CASSFGGPDNEQFF
TRBV20-1	TRBJ1-4	CSAREAGGNEKLFF
TRBV7-2	TRBJ2-5	CASSLVNREDEQYF
TRBV6-2/TRBV6-3	TRBJ1-5	CASRTQGAGASNQPQHF
TRBV12-3/TRBV12-4	TRBJ2-3	CASSSPSGGTDMQYF
TRBV7-3	TRBJ2-6	CASSLSAGNYAGANVLTF
TRBV10-3	TRBJ2-3	CAVLSGHPYTDTQYF
TRBV27	TRBJ1-2	CASSPVKGGADGYTF
TRBV10-3	TRBJ2-3	CAISEYGAGTQYF
TRBV7-9	TRBJ1-2	CASSARGSPNYGYTF
TRBV27	TRBJ1-4	CASSSTTVERGEKLFF
TRBV20-1	TRBJ1-6	CSARVRTGSSPLHF
TRBV12-3/TRBV12-4	TRBJ2-3	CASSLGGDTQYF
TRBV27	TRBJ2-3	CASSFVGGGTDTQYF
TRBV4-3	TRBJ1-1	CASSQDVWGNMNTEAFF
TRBV10-3	TRBJ2-2	CAILPAAGFTGELFF
TRBV20-1	TRBJ2-3	CSALFGSTDTQYF
TRBV12-3/TRBV12-4	TRBJ2-7	CASSKGAGATIYEQYF
TRBV13	TRBJ2-1	CASSPSGGAFNEQFF
TRBV5-1	TRBJ1-2	CASSLAQDNYGYTF
TRBV5-1	TRBJ2-7	CASSLEAGDNEQYF
TRBV20-1	TRBJ2-4	CSEHRRVTVQYF
TRBV7-2	TRBJ2-7	CASSLLWASPDEQYF
TRBV12-3/TRBV12-4	TRBJ2-5	CASSPIRDLQYF
TRBV20-1	TRBJ2-3	CSATGLSSGTQYF
TRBV20-1	TRBJ1-5	CSALGRVQGNQPQHF
TRBV12-3/TRBV12-4	TRBJ1-1	CASGGPANTEAFF
TRBV20-1	TRBJ2-1	CSARSRSGGSYNEQFF